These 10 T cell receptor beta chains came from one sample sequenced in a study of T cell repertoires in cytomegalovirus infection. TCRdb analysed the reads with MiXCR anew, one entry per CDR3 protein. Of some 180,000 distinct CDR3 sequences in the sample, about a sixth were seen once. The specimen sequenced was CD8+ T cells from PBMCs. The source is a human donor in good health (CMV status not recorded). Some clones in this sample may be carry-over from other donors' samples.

The chain's CDR3 is CASSLGRILAGELFF. CDR3 in DNA: TGTGCCAGCAGCTTAGGCCGGATATTGGCCGGGGAGCTGTTTTTT. The chain employs TRBV7-8 and TRBJ2-2; no clear D. Germline CDR1 SGHVS, CDR2 FQNEAQ. The CDR3 contains 15 residues. Trimming removed 1 base at V and 6 bases at J, with 12 bases between.

CDR3 bases: TGCAGCGGGGGGGTAAGCTCCTACAATGAGCAGTTCTTC. Protein sequence: CSGGVSSYNEQFF. The chain carries TRBV29-1 and TRBJ2-1, with a possible D match to TRBD2 (6 bases). Germline values: CDR1 SQVTM, CDR2 ANQGSEA. V was shortened by 7 bases and J by 0 bases, with 10 bases between the two germline ends. The CDR3 is made up of 13 amino acids.

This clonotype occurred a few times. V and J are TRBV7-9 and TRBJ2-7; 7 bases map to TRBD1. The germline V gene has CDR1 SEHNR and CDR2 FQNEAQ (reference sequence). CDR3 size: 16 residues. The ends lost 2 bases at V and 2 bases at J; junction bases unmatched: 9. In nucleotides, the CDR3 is TGTGCCAGCAGCTTACTAACAGGGGTTCGAACCTACGAGCAGTACTTC. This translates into CASSLLTGVRTYEQYF.

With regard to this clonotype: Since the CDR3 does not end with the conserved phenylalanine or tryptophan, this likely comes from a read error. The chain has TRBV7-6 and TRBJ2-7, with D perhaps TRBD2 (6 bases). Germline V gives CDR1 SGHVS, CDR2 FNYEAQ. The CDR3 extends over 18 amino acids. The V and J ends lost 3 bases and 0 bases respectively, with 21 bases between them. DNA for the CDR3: TGTGCCAGCAGCTTCCCCCAAGAGGGACTTTCCGTCTCCTACGAGCAGTACTTG. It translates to CASSFPQEGLSVSYEQYL.

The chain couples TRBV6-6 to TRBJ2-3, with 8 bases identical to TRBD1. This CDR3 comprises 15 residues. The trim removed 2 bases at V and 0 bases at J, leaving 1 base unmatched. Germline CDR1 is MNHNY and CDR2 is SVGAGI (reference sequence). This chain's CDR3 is CASSYRTGSTDTQYF. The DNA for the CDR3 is TGTGCCAGCAGTTACAGGACAGGGAGCACAGATACGCAGTATTTT.

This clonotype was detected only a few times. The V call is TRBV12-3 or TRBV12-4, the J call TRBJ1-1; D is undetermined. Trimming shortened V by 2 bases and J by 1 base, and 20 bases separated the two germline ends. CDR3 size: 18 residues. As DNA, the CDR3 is TGTGCCAGCAGTTTACATGACAAATCCGAGACTACGAACACTGAAGCTTTCTTT. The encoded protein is CASSLHDKSETTNTEAFF.

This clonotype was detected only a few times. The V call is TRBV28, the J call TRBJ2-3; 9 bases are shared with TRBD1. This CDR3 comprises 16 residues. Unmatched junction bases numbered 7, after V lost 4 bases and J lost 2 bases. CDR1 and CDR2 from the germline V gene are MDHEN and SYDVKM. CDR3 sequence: CASSWDREEITDTQYF. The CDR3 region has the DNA TGTGCCAGCAGTTGGGACAGGGAGGAGATCACAGATACGCAGTATTTT.

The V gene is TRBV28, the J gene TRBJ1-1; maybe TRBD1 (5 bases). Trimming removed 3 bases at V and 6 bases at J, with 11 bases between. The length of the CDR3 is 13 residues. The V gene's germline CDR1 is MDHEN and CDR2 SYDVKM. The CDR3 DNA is TGTGCCAGCAGTTTCACAGGACGGGCTGAAGCTTTCTTT. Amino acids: CASSFTGRAEAFF.

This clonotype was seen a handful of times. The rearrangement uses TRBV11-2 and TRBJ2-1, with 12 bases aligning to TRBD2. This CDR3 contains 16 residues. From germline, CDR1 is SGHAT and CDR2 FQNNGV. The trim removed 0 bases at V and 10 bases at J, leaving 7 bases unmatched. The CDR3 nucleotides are TGTGCCAGCAGCTTAGATCGGACTAGCGGGGTCTTGGAGCAGTTCTTC. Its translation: CASSLDRTSGVLEQFF.

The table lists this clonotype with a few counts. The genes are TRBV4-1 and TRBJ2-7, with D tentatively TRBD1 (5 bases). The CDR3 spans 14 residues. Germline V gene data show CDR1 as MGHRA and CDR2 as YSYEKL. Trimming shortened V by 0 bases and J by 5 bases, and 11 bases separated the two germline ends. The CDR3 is CASSQEGDFDEQYF. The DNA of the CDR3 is TGCGCCAGCAGCCAAGAAGGGGATTTTGACGAGCAGTACTTC.